This T cell receptor (beta chain) comes out of a study of HIV-infected children after antiretroviral therapy interruption. A 3' RACE protocol on RNA, with unique molecular identifiers, produced the TCR library. Each CDR3 protein is one row after TCRdb ran MiXCR on the 3' RACE reads. The top ten clones hold about 0.7% of a sample with more than 40,000 distinct CDR3 sequences, more than 3.5% of them seen once. The CDR3 contains 12 residues. The ends were cut back, 8 bases at V and 0 bases at J, with 5 bases in the middle. This clonotype was seen repeatedly, ten times or more. The treatment was: PENTA 11 planned treatment interruption arm or continuous ART arm.

The source material was CD45RA+ CD4+ T cells from PBMCs, pooled from several time points, sampled from a donor given antiretroviral therapy, either interrupted or continuous. Described subset: naive CD4+ CD45RA+ CD45RO- T cells. The gene calls are TRBV12-3 or TRBV12-4 and TRBJ2-1; tentatively, D is TRBD2 (5 bases). The sequence came from a pool of human donors with HIV. This CDR3 reads CASGSSYNEQFF. The CDR3 DNA sequence: TGTGCCAGCGGGAGCTCCTACAATGAGCAGTTCTTC.